These 12 T cell receptor beta chains share one sample of origin, sequenced in a study of a mutant IDH1 vaccine in newly diagnosed glioma. Time point of the sample: week 5, during vaccination. Every single dose of the vaccine, 300 ug of mutant IDH1 20-mer peptide, came with topical imiquimod. Some clones are missing from TCRdb's copy, which holds only in-frame ones; the method was immunoSEQ multiplex PCR. Of tens of thousands of clones listed, 82% were seen once; the top ten hold approximately 3.3%. The antigens of these receptors remain unknown. Sequences were derived from PBMCs, sampled from a glioma patient whose treatment included an IDH1 peptide vaccine. These TCRs come from a woman younger than 35 with glioma. Some clones in this sample may be carry-over from other donors' samples.

The J gene is TRBJ2-2, the V gene TRBV14, with D possibly being TRBD2 (5 bases). The V end lost 6 bases, the J end lost 4 bases, and 15 bases lay between the germline ends. The CDR3 is made up of 15 amino acids. CDR1 is SGHDN and CDR2 is FVKESK in the germline V gene. DNA for the CDR3: TGTGCCAGCAGTAGGAGGTCCGGCTTCACCGGGGAGCTGTTTTTT. This gives the protein CASSRRSGFTGELFF.

The gene calls are TRBV5-8 and TRBJ2-6, with D possibly being TRBD1 (5 bases). Germline V gives CDR1 SGHTS, CDR2 YDEGEE. The CDR3 is 16 residues long. V lost 0 bases, J lost 2 bases, and 9 bases lay in between. The CDR3 region is CASSLVGLTGANVLTF. The DNA for the CDR3 is TGTGCCAGCAGCTTGGTGGGGCTAACTGGGGCCAACGTCCTGACTTTC.

The V and J genes are TRBV30 and TRBJ2-1; D may be TRBD2 (5 bases). Trimming left V 4 bases short and J 10 bases short, with 17 bases between. Per germline, CDR1 GTSNPN and CDR2 SVGIG (reference sequence). The CDR3 covers 13 residues. CDR3 region: CAWMAIGVLEQFF. The CDR3 DNA sequence: TGTGCCTGGATGGCTATCGGGGTTCTAGAGCAGTTCTTC.

CDR3 sequence reads: CSVDPSGTYNEQFF. The CDR3 DNA is TGCAGCGTTGACCCTAGCGGGACCTACAATGAGCAGTTCTTC. The V gene is TRBV29-1, the J gene TRBJ2-1; TRBD2 aligns across 9 bases. This CDR3 region has 14 residues. The junction had 2 bases not matched to a gene; V was cut back by 3 bases and J by 2 bases. Per the germline V gene, CDR1 is SQVTM and CDR2 is ANQGSEA.

By its share, this clone is medium-sized. The V and J genes are TRBV6-5 and TRBJ1-5, with 8 bases that match TRBD1. Germline assignment: CDR1 MNHEY and CDR2 SVGAGI. CDR3 length: 13 residues. V lost 8 bases to trimming and J lost 6 bases; unmatched junction nucleotides: 6. As DNA, the CDR3 is TGTGCCAGCCCGACAGGGGAGGGTCAGCCCCAGCATTTT. Protein sequence: CASPTGEGQPQHF.

This clone was observed a handful of times. The chain carries TRBV15 and TRBJ1-1; no clear D. V was clipped by 0 bases and J by 1 base, with 6 bases between them. This CDR3 is 14 amino acids long. Germline assignment: CDR1 LNHNV and CDR2 YYDKDF (reference sequence). The CDR3 DNA sequence: TGTGCCACCAGCAGAGATCCCGGGAACACTGAAGCTTTCTTT. This encodes CATSRDPGNTEAFF.

The V call is TRBV30, the J call TRBJ1-2; D uncertain. Trimming left V 3 bases short and J 3 bases short, with 8 bases between. Germline lookup yields CDR1 GTSNPN and CDR2 SVGIG (reference sequence). The CDR3 totals 12 residues. CDR3 in DNA: TGTGCCTGGAGACGAGAAGACTATGGCTACACCTTC. It encodes CAWRREDYGYTF.

As concerns this clone: Mismatch with germline at one junction end may stem from a read error. The V call is TRBV14, the J call TRBJ2-1; 10 bases are shared with TRBD2. CDR1 and CDR2 (germline): SGHDN, FVKESK. CDR3 length equals 13 residues. The CDR3 region is CASSQSTSGVRVF. The CDR3 region has the DNA TGTGCCAGCAGCCAGTCAACTAGCGGGGTGCGTGTCTTC.

In this sample, this clone turned up once. The chain couples TRBV7-3 to TRBJ2-7, with D possibly being TRBD2 (6 bases). Per germline, CDR1 SGHTA and CDR2 FQGTGA. CDR3 length: 13 amino acids. Trimming stripped 2 bases from V and 3 bases from J, with 8 bases between. DNA of the CDR3: TGTGCCAGCAGCTTAGGCGGGGTCTACGAGCAGTACTTC. It encodes CASSLGGVYEQYF.

The chain carries TRBV4-1 and TRBJ2-7; 10 nucleotides agree with TRBD2. Germline V lookup: CDR1 MGHRA, CDR2 YSYEKL. The trim removed 0 bases at V and 6 bases at J, leaving 5 bases unmatched. The CDR3 extends over 15 amino acids. The CDR3 DNA reads as TGCGCCAGCAGCCAAGAAGGAGCGGGAGGGGGCGAGCAGTACTTC. It yields the protein CASSQEGAGGGEQYF.

The chain carries TRBV5-3 and TRBJ2-5; D gene unclear. TRBV5-3 has ORF status, its function being uncertain. The V gene lost 1 base and the J gene lost 4 bases, with 8 bases spanning the gap. The CDR3 loop spans 13 amino acids. CDR3 DNA sequence: TGTGCCAGAAGCTTGACCTTAGCAGAGACCCAGTACTTC. The encoded protein is CARSLTLAETQYF.

This clone was recorded a few times. The chain combines TRBV5-1 with TRBJ1-1; D might be TRBD1 (5 bases). In germline, CDR1 is SGHRS, CDR2 YFSETQ. Trimming left V 4 bases short and J 5 bases short, with 18 bases between. This CDR3 spans 15 amino acids. The CDR3 loop is CASSQITGDGTEAFF. CDR3 nucleotides: TGCGCCAGCAGCCAGATAACAGGAGATGGGACTGAAGCTTTCTTT.